The following is a TCR beta chain sequence with its context. Its specific antigen is unknown. No much larger clone exists at a distance of one base, and base qualities are not known. TCR beta chain sequences were generated from genomic DNA using the immunoSEQ assay. For the original study's pipeline: CDR3 sequences that did not begin with the conserved framework cysteine at position 104 were removed manually. Clonality was calculated as one minus the normalized Shannon's Diversity Index, with values ranging from 0 (maximal diversity) to 1 (oligoclonal). Chi-squared comparison-of-proportions tests were used to check whether the frequency of the same CDR3 differed between samples, for example brain versus blood. Public clonotypes were found through immuneACCESS searches, while the VDJdb browser was used to judge similarity to known antiviral clonotypes. As stored in TCRdb, this immuneACCESS dataset retains in-frame rearrangements with V and J assigned. A fraction of the clones does not appear; measured against another copy, unresolved V genes explain less than half of the discrepancy, and the remainder lacks a known reason. V and J calls and clone size follow that table, whereas D and trimming were derived from the DNA. In all, the sample holds tens of thousands of clones, and approximately 94% of those were seen once. The ten top clones hold approximately 1.4% of the sample.

The sample's time point, from its label and the paper: resected brain tissue, or blood drawn just prior to surgery. The surgery cases showing the highest brain T cell transcript signatures were chosen for TCR beta chain sequencing of brain tissue and, when available, of blood. Patients had been treated with at least one anti-epileptic drug before surgery. TCR-sequenced patients were children with drug-resistant epilepsy due to tuberous sclerosis complex, focal cortical dysplasia, Rasmussen encephalitis or hemimegalencephaly. Bulk genomic DNA was extracted from unsorted brain tissue and whole blood with the Monarch genomic DNA purification kit. Looking up the germline V gene yields CDR1 SGHTA and CDR2 FQGNSA. The CDR3 holds 18 amino acids from the cysteine to the phenylalanine. Kept here is only the CDR3 DNA, which spans 54 bases and is read in frame from base 1. V gives up 0 bases and J gives up 5 bases, and the segment between their germline ends measures 23 bases.

This entry belongs to a study of brain T cells in children with intractable seizures (dated by TCRdb to the early 2020s). Broadly, across the study: A NanoString immunology panel was first used to screen resected brain tissue from roughly 56 pediatric epilepsy surgery cases for immune gene transcripts. Among the roughly twelve selected surgery cases, eight also had pre-surgery blood sequenced, leaving four with brain tissue only.

Results and caveats for the whole study, not just this receptor: The patients' HCMV serostatus was not known, and viral specificity was inferred solely from CDR3 sequence similarity. Sequencing depth differed between pre- and post-surgery blood, so clones missing from the pre-surgery sample may reflect undersampling.

This clonotype was obtained from a boy under two years old with tuberous sclerosis and intractable seizures. The chain is encoded by TRBV7-2 joined to TRBJ2-7; perhaps TRBD2 is the D gene, with 6 bases matching. The starting material was peripheral blood, obtained at surgery. The bases are TGTGCCAGCAGCTTAGCGATGGTAGCGCGGGATTCTATCCACGAGCAGTACTTC. It encodes CASSLAMVARDSIHEQYF.